This paragraph covers one T cell receptor (beta chain) sequence. No antigen is known for it. Per-base qualities were not stored, and no clone one base away is much larger. The CDR3 runs 18 residues from the cysteine to the phenylalanine. The read is trimmed to its CDR3 DNA, 54 bases read in frame from base 1. V is shortened by 0 bases, J by 4 bases, and the region joining them spans 17 bases. The germline V gene supplies CDR1 SGDLS and CDR2 YYNGEE. This sample stems from a study of PD-1 blockade in classical Hodgkin lymphoma (dated by TCRdb to the early 2020s). General notes on the study: Nivolumab dosing was 3 mg/kg intravenously every 2 weeks, continuing until either disease progression or unacceptable toxicity. The study used TCR beta sequencing and CyTOF to define a peripheral blood immune signature of response to PD-1 blockade in classical Hodgkin lymphoma. Overall study outcomes, separate from this receptor: CD4+ but not CD8+ TCR diversity rose significantly by C4D1 (p=0.0027 vs p=0.16), most apparent in complete responders (p=0.02). Baseline TCR diversity was reported to be lower in newly diagnosed patients than in healthy donors, and even lower in relapsed/refractory patients. Among trial patients, those achieving complete response had baseline diversity similar to that of newly diagnosed patients, while diversity was significantly lower in partial responders and progressors. Lower diversity was observed in patients in whom nivolumab was started less than 1 year after ASCT, and these patients were excluded from later analyses so that confounding by immune reconstitution would be avoided. The study covered only a single clinical trial cohort, and the causes of the repertoire differences, possibly disease activity or prior therapy, were still not defined.

This specimen's time point label, per the study, means: cycle 2 day 1 (C2D1) of nivolumab. Every trial patient had relapsed after autologous stem cell transplantation, and cohorts A, B and C differed in prior brentuximab vedotin exposure. A total of 50 to 70 patients with relapsed/refractory classical Hodgkin lymphoma made up the trial cohort, and each patient's best overall response was complete response, partial response or progressive disease. In the multi-cohort phase II CheckMate 205 trial, trial patients received single-agent nivolumab. An independent review committee assessed best overall response by applying the 2007 International Working Group response criteria. Trial PBMCs were collected immediately before nivolumab initiation (C1D1) and during therapy at cycle 2 day 1 and cycle 4 day 1. Peripheral blood was collected in 8 mL Vacutainer Cell Preparation Tubes, from which PBMCs were isolated by centrifugation and then cryopreserved.

The Qiagen DNeasy kit was used to extract genomic DNA both from unsorted PBMCs and from the negatively selected CD4+ and CD8+ fractions. Amplification of TCR beta CDR3 regions was done by immunoSEQ multiplex PCR with primers that anneal to V and J segments. A synthetic immune receptor repertoire was used to minimize amplification bias, and any remaining bias was removed computationally after sequencing. Turning to the authors' computational methods: Custom Python scripts were used to quantify repertoire diversity as the Shannon entropy index. Unsorted, CD4+ and CD8+ repertoires were analyzed separately, except in combined analyses where CD4+ and CD8+ sequences were merged in silico. Clonal expansion was defined as a frequency increase of at least 2-fold after treatment compared with C1D1, and clones undetected at baseline were assigned a pseudocount of 0.5. Singleton clones were defined as clones with 0 or 1 copy at C1D1, and non-singleton clones were defined as clones with 2 or more copies. By matching protein sequences in sorted samples from the same patient, clones expanded in unsorted samples were annotated as CD4+, CD8+ or unknown. Diversity changes from C1D1 to C4D1 were tested in paired samples using Wilcoxon tests. Here the immuneACCESS table is served through TCRdb, limited to in-frame sequences with V and J called. Missing clones are a known gap in these copies; in checked studies unresolved V genes cover under half, and the rest lacks a known reason. D and trimming were read from the DNA, whereas the V and J calls and clone size are those reported in that table. This sample lists 95,000 to 100,000 clones; roughly 91% were detected once. The ten biggest clones cover 6.6% of the sample.

This receptor was identified in a human donor with classical Hodgkin lymphoma. This specimen was peripheral blood mononuclear cells (PBMCs), taken before the second cycle of nivolumab. Recombination connected TRBV9 to TRBJ2-6, with TRBD1 tentatively as D gene (6 bases match). The CDR3: CASSVAGQGTLGANVLTF. In nucleotides, the sequence is TGTGCCAGCAGCGTAGCTGGGCAGGGGACCCTCGGGGCCAACGTCCTGACTTTC.